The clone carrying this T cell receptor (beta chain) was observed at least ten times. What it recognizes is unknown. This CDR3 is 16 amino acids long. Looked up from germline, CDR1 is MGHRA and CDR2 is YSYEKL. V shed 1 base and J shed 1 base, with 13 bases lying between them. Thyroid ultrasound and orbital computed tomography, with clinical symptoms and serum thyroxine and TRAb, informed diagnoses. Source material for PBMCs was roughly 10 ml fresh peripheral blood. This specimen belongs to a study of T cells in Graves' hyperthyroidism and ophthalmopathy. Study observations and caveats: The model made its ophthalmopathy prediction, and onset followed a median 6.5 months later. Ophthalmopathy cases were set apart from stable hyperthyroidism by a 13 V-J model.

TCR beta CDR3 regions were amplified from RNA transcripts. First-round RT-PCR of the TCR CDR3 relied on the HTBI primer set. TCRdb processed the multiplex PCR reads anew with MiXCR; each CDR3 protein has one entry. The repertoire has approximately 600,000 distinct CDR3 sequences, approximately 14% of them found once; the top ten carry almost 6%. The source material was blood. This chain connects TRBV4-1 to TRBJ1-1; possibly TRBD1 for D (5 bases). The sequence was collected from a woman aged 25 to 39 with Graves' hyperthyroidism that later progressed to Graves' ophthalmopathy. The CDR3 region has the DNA TGCGCCAGCAGCCAAGGTAGGGGAGGGGAGAACACTGAAGCTTTCTTT. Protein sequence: CASSQGRGGENTEAFF.